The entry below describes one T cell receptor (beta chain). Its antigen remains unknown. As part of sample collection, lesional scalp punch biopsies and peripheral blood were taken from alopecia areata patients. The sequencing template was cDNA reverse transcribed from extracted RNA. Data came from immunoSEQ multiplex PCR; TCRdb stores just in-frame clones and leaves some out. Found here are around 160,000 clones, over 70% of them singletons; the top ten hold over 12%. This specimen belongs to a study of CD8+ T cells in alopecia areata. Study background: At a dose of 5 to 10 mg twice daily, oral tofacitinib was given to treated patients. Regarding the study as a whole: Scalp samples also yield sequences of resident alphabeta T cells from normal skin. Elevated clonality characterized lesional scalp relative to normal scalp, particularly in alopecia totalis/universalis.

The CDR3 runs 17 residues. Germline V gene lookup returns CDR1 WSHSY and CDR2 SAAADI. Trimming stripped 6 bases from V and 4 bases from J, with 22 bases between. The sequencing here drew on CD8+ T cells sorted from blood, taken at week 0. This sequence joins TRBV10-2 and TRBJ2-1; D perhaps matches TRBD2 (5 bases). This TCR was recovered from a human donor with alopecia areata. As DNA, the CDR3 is TGCGCCAGCAGCTTGACCTCCGAGGCCGGGGATTACAATGAGCAGTTCTTC. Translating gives CASSLTSEAGDYNEQFF.